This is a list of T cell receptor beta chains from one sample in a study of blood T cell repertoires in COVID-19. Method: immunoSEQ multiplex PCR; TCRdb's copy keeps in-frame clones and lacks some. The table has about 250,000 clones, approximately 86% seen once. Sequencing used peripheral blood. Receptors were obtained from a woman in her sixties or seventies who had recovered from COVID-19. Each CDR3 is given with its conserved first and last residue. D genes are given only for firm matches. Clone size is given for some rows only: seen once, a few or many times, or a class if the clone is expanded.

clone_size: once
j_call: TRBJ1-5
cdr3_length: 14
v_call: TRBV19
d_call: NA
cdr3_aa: CASRRQSDNQPQHF
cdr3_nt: TGTGCCAGTAGGCGGCAGTCCGATAATCAGCCCCAGCATTTT

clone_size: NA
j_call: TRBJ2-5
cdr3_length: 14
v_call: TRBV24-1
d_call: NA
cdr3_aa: CATSIGGSRETQYF
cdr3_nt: TGTGCCACCAGTATTGGGGGGAGTAGGGAGACCCAGTACTTC

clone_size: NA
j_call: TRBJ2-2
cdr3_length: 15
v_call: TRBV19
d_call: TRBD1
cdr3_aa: CASSIGQGGTGELFF
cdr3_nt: TGTGCCAGTAGTATTGGACAGGGCGGAACCGGGGAGCTGTTTTTT

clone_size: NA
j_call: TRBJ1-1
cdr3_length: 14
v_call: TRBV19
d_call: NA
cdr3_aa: CASSTRDWDTEAFF
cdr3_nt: TGTGCCAGTAGTACCAGGGACTGGGACACTGAAGCTTTCTTT

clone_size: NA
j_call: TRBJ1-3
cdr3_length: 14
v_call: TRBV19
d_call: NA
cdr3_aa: CASSPRTAGNTIYF
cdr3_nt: TGTGCCAGTAGTCCTCGGACAGCCGGAAACACCATATATTTT

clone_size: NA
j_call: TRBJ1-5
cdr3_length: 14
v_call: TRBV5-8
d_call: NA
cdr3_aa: CASSFRGFNQPQHF
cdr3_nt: TGTGCCAGCAGCTTTCGGGGATTCAATCAGCCCCAGCATTTT

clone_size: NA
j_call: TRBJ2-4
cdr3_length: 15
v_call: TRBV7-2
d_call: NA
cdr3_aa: CASSLTRQDKNIQYF
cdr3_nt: TGTGCCAGCAGCTTAACTCGACAGGACAAAAACATTCAGTACTTC

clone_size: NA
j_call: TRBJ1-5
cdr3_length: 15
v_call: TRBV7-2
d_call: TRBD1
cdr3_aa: CASSLEQGARQPQHF
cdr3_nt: TGTGCCAGCAGCTTAGAACAGGGGGCAAGGCAGCCCCAGCATTTT

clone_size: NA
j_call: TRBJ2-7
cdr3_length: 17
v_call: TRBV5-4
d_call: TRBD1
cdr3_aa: CASSSGTGGSSNYEQYF
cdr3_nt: TGTGCCAGCAGCTCCGGGACAGGGGGCTCGTCGAACTACGAGCAGTACTTC

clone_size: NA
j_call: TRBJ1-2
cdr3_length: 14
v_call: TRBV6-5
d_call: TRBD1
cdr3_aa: CASATGQLNYGYTF
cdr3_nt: TGTGCCAGCGCGACGGGACAGCTCAACTATGGCTACACCTTC

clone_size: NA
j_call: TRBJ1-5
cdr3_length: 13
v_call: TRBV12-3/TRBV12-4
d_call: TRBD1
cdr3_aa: CASSGQGARPQHF
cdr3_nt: TGTGCCAGCAGTGGACAGGGGGCACGGCCCCAGCATTTT

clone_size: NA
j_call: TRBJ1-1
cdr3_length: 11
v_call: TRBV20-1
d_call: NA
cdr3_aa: CSALYYTEAFF
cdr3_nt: TGCAGTGCTCTGTATTACACTGAAGCTTTCTTT

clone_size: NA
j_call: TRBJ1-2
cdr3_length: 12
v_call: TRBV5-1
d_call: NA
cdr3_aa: CASGQSTYGYTF
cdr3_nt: TGCGCCAGCGGGCAGTCCACCTATGGCTACACCTTC

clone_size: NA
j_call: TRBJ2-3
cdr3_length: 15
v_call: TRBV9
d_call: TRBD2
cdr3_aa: CASSVEERGAHTQYF
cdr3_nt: TGTGCCAGCAGCGTAGAAGAGCGGGGGGCGCATACGCAGTATTTT

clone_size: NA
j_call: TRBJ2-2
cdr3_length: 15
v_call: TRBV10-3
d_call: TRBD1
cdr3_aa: CAISVTGEMSGELFF
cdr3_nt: TGTGCCATCAGTGTGACAGGGGAGATGAGCGGGGAGCTGTTTTTT

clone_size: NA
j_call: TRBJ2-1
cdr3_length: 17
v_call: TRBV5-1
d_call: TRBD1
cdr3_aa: CASSSPPQGALYNEQFF
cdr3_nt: TGCGCCAGCAGCTCCCCACCCCAGGGGGCCCTCTACAATGAGCAGTTCTTC

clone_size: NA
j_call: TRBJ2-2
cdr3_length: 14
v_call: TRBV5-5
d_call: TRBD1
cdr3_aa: CASSIGTGAGELFF
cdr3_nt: TGTGCCAGCAGCATCGGGACAGGGGCCGGGGAGCTGTTTTTT

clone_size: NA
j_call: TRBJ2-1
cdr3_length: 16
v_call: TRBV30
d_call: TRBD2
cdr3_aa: CVSHGLAGIPYNEQFF
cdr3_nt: TGTGTTTCGCACGGGCTAGCGGGGATTCCCTACAATGAGCAGTTCTTC

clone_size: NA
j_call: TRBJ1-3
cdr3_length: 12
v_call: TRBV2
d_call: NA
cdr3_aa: CASSDRGNTIYF
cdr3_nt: TGTGCCAGCAGTGACAGGGGAAACACCATATATTTT

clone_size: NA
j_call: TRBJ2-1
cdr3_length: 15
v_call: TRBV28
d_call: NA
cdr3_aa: CASTLGGSSYNEQFF
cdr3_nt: TGTGCCAGCACCTTGGGGGGTTCTTCCTACAATGAGCAGTTCTTC

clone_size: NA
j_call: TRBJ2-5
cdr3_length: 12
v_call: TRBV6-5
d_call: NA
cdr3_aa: CASTPRSETQYF
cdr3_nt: TGTGCCAGCACACCTAGATCGGAGACCCAGTACTTC

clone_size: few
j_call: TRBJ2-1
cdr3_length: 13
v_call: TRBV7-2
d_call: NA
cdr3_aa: CASSRQGGNEQFF
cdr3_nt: TGTGCCAGCAGCCGACAGGGAGGAAATGAGCAGTTCTTC

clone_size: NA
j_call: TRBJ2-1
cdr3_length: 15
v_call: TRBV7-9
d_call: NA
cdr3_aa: CASSFAGRAYNEQFF
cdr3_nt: TGTGCCAGCAGTTTCGCGGGGCGCGCCTACAATGAGCAGTTCTTC

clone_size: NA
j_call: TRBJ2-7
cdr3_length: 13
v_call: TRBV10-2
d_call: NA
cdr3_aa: CASREKPPYEQYF
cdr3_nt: TGCGCCAGCAGGGAGAAGCCCCCCTACGAGCAGTACTTC

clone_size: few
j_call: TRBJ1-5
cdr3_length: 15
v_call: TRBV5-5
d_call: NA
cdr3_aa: CASSLPGGSGQPQHF
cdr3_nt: TGTGCCAGCAGCCTCCCGGGGGGGTCAGGACAGCCCCAGCATTTT

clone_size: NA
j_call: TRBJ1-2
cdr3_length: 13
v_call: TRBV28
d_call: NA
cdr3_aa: CASRAGVGYGYTF
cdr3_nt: TGTGCCAGCAGGGCCGGGGTCGGTTATGGCTACACCTTC

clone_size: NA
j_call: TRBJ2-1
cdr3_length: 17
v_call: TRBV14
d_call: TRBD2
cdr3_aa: CASSQELAGGTHNEQFF
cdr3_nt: TGTGCCAGCAGCCAAGAACTAGCGGGGGGCACCCACAATGAGCAGTTCTTC

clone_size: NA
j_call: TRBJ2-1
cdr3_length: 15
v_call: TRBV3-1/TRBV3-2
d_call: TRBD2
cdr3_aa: CASSRLAGGQDEQFF
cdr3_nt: TGTGCCAGCAGCCGACTAGCGGGGGGGCAGGACGAGCAGTTCTTC

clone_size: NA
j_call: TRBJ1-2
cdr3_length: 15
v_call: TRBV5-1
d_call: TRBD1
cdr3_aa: CASSHKTGRNYGYTF
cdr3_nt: TGCGCCAGCAGCCACAAGACAGGGAGGAACTATGGCTACACCTTC